This paragraph reports one TCR beta chain. Its antigen is still unknown. The sample is drawn from a study of T cell repertoires in cytomegalovirus infection. Study background: TCR beta signatures that were public indicated CMV infection and matching HLA type. Study findings and constraints: Based on cumulative public TCR beta family frequency, carriers of CMV plus the relevant HLA were identified.

One entry per CDR3 protein, called by TCRdb with MiXCR from the reads. The sample includes some 920,000 distinct CDR3 sequences, approximately 31% of them seen just once. The CDR3 is 14 residues long. Germline-derived CDR1 and CDR2 are LNHDA and SQIVND (reference sequence). V was pared by 5 bases and J by 7 bases, with 7 bases of the junction left unmatched. The clonotype was recovered from a human donor in good health (CMV status not recorded). Some clones in this sample may be carry-over from other donors' samples. The rearrangement uses TRBV19 and TRBJ1-5; 8 bases are shared with TRBD1. Specimen: cultured CD8+ T cells from PBMCs, collected from culture after CMV antigen stimulation. The CDR3 DNA is TGTGCCAGTAGTGTACAGGGGGTATGGCAGCCCCAGCATTTT. Its protein is CASSVQGVWQPQHF.